This TCR beta chain was sequenced for a study of T cell changes during pregnancy in multiple sclerosis. Clones were sequenced by immunoSEQ multiplex PCR, and TCRdb holds only the in-frame ones, with some missing. The data contain about 64,000 clones, roughly 89% of them singletons. The CDR3 is 15 residues long. The germline V gene encodes CDR1 SGHTA and CDR2 FQGNSA. Trimming at V came to 2 bases and at J to 2 bases, leaving 5 bases not matched to a gene. V gene TRBV7-2 combines with J gene TRBJ2-7, with 8 bases aligning to TRBD1. The receptor's source is a female donor with multiple sclerosis, enrolled in a pregnancy study. Here the sequenced sample was peripheral blood, taken in the second trimester of pregnancy. The CDR3 loop is CASSLSMDRAYEQYF. The CDR3 DNA follows: TGTGCCAGCAGCTTATCTATGGACAGGGCCTACGAGCAGTACTTC.